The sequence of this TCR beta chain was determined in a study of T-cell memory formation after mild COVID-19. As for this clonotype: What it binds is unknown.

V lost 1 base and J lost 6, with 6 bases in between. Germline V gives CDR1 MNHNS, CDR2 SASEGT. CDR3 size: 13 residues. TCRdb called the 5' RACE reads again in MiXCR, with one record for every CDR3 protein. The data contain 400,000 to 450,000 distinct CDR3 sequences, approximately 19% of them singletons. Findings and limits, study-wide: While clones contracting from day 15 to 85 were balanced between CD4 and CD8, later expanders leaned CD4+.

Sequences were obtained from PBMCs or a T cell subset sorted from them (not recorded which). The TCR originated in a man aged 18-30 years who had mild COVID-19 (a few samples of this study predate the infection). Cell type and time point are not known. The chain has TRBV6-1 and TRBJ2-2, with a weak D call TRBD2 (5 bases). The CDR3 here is CASSEVEAGELFF. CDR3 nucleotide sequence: TGTGCCAGCAGTGAAGTGGAGGCCGGGGAGCTGTTTTTT.